This T cell receptor (beta chain) was documented in a study of OX40 agonist ivuxolimab in advanced cancers. The data were produced by immunoSEQ multiplex PCR, yet TCRdb's version contains in-frame clones alone and is incomplete. The sample consists of approximately 22,000 clones, 85% of them appearing once. Unmatched junction bases numbered 10, after V lost 5 bases and J lost 5 bases. Germline V gene sequence: CDR1 SGHAT, CDR2 FQNNGV. This CDR3 has 15 amino acids. Study observations and caveats: The work left the antigen specificity of expanded peripheral T cells undetermined.

Notes on this clone: Its cognate antigen is unknown.

The source of this sequence is an adult with an advanced solid tumor such as melanoma, head and neck, liver or kidney cancer. The chain recombines TRBV11-2 with TRBJ2-7; 9 positions agree with TRBD1. The sequencing used CD4+ or CD8+ T cells sorted from blood, collected in a trial of the OX40 agonist ivuxolimab. CDR3 residues: CASSLGGTGRHEQYF. The CDR3 DNA reads TGTGCCAGCAGCCTAGGGGGGACAGGGCGCCACGAGCAGTACTTC. The variable domain in full, with the rest retrieved from reference TRBV11-2 and TRBJ2-7, is EAGVAQSPRYKIIEKRQSVAFWCNPISGHATLYWYQQILGQGPKLLIQFQNNGVVDDSQLPKDRFSAERLKGVDSTLKIQPAKLEDSAVYLCASSLGGTGRHEQYFGPGTRLTVT.